These 22 T cell receptor beta chains originate from one sample sequenced in a study of T-cell memory formation after mild COVID-19. TCRdb analysed the 5' RACE reads with MiXCR anew, one entry per CDR3 protein. The table includes approximately 290,000 distinct CDR3 sequences, approximately 19% detected once. Source material: PBMCs or a T cell subset sorted from them (not recorded which). The receptors here all came from a young man who had mild COVID-19 (a few samples of this study predate the infection). Cell type and time point are not known.

The chain links TRBV7-2 to TRBJ2-7; perhaps TRBD1 as D (7 bases). Germline V gives CDR1 SGHTA, CDR2 FQGNSA. This CDR3 is 15 amino acids long. Trimming left V 1 base short and J 0 bases short, with 10 bases between. The CDR3 nucleotides read TGTGCCAGCAGCTTAGGCGGGACAGTCTCCTACGAGCAGTACTTC. Protein product: CASSLGGTVSYEQYF.

This clonotype was observed a few times. V is TRBV20-1 and J is TRBJ2-2; maybe TRBD2 (5 bases). The CDR3 loop spans 13 amino acids. Trimming took 0 bases from V and 6 from J, leaving 8 bases between them. CDR1 DFQATT and CDR2 SNEGSKA come from the germline V gene (reference sequence). The CDR3 DNA reads TGCAGTGCTAGAGATATCGGGGCCGGGGAGCTGTTTTTT. Translation gives CSARDIGAGELFF.

The gene calls are TRBV4-1 and TRBJ1-2; no clear D gene. Per the germline V gene, CDR1 is MGHRA and CDR2 is YSYEKL. The CDR3 is 16 residues long. Trimming left V 2 bases short and J 0 bases short, with 13 bases between. In DNA form, the CDR3 reads TGCGCCAGCAGCCAAAAGGCAGAGAAGCCTAACTATGGCTACACCTTC. It codes for CASSQKAEKPNYGYTF.

The genes are TRBV7-9 and TRBJ1-1, with D tentatively TRBD1 (5 bases). V was clipped by 5 bases and J by 3 bases, with 16 bases between them. The CDR3 runs 15 residues. Germline loops: CDR1 SEHNR, CDR2 FQNEAQ (reference sequence). CDR3 protein: CASSPWGGVDTEAFF. In DNA form, the CDR3 reads TGTGCCAGCAGCCCCTGGGGGGGAGTTGACACTGAAGCTTTCTTT.

This clonotype appeared many times. V gene TRBV7-3 combines with J gene TRBJ2-1, with D maybe TRBD2 (5 bases). This CDR3 is 12 amino acids long. The germline V gene has CDR1 SGHTA and CDR2 FQGTGA. Trimming shortened V by 2 bases and J by 7 bases, and 6 bases separated the two germline ends. The CDR3 reads CASSLPGNEQFF. CDR3 bases: TGTGCCAGCAGCTTACCGGGAAATGAGCAGTTCTTC.

This clonotype has at least ten counts. The chain links TRBV5-5 to TRBJ1-6, with a tentative D call TRBD1 (5 bases). CDR1 and CDR2 from the germline V gene are SGHKS and YYEKEE (reference sequence). The V gene lost 8 bases and the J gene lost 10 bases, with 16 bases spanning the gap. The CDR3 extends over 13 amino acids. The chain's CDR3 is CASGGGPESPLHF. The CDR3 DNA reads TGTGCCAGTGGGGGGGGACCCGAGTCACCCCTCCACTTT.

The genes are TRBV9 and TRBJ2-3; D is perhaps TRBD1 or TRBD2 (5 bases each). The CDR3 totals 14 residues. V lost 2 bases and J 5 bases, leaving 12 bases between the germline ends. Germline V gene data show CDR1 as SGDLS and CDR2 as YYNGEE. CDR3 bases: TGTGCCAGCAGCGTCCGGGGCCTGAGAGATACGCAGTATTTT. Translation: CASSVRGLRDTQYF.

This clonotype was counted at least ten times. This sequence joins TRBV5-1 and TRBJ2-5; the match to TRBD1 covers 7 bases. Trimming cost V 4 bases and J 10 bases; bases outside gene matches: 13. CDR1 is SGHRS and CDR2 is YFSETQ in the germline V gene. This CDR3 has 14 residues. The CDR3 bases are TGCGCCAGCAGCGTACAACAGGGGAGTGGGGACCAGTACTTC. Protein product: CASSVQQGSGDQYF.

This clonotype was recorded a few times. The V and J genes are TRBV20-1 and TRBJ1-1; D unclear. Germline lookup yields CDR1 DFQATT and CDR2 SNEGSKA (reference sequence). CDR3 length equals 14 residues. V lost 0 bases to trimming and J lost 2 bases, with 10 bases between them. The CDR3 region is CSARDFAKNTEAFF. In nucleotides, the CDR3 is TGCAGTGCTAGAGATTTCGCGAAAAACACTGAAGCTTTCTTT.

The rearrangement joins TRBV5-1 to TRBJ2-1; no clear D. Germline V CDR1 and CDR2: SGHRS, YFSETQ. Trimming left V 1 base short and J 5 bases short, with 7 bases between. CDR3 size: 13 residues. DNA for the CDR3: TGCGCCAGCAGCTTGTATGGTCACAATGAGCAGTTCTTC. It yields the protein CASSLYGHNEQFF.

This clonotype was picked up a small number of times. The gene calls are TRBV5-1 and TRBJ2-7; TRBD1 is a possible D gene (5 bases). Germline values: CDR1 SGHRS, CDR2 YFSETQ. The CDR3 loop spans 13 amino acids. Between the trimmed V and J ends, which lost 4 bases and 5 bases, there was a span of 13 bases. CDR3 nucleotide sequence: TGCGCCAGCAGCCTCCCGTGGGGCGACGAGCAGTACTTC. Its protein is CASSLPWGDEQYF.

This chain links TRBV12-3 or TRBV12-4 with TRBJ1-1; D is undetermined. V was pared by 3 bases and J by 1 base, with 15 bases between. CDR3 length: 16 amino acids. Written as DNA, the CDR3 is TGTGCCAGCAGTTTTCACCCCCCTTACCGGAACACTGAAGCTTTCTTT. This translates into CASSFHPPYRNTEAFF.

A few counts support this clonotype. The rearrangement joins TRBV29-1 to TRBJ1-2; D is ambiguous. The CDR3 consists of 12 residues. Germline CDR1 SQVTM, CDR2 ANQGSEA. V gave up 6 bases and J gave up 8 bases, with 16 bases separating them. CDR3 in amino acids: CSVATALGGYTF. Written as DNA, the CDR3 is TGCAGCGTGGCCACGGCTTTGGGAGGCTACACCTTC.

This chain links TRBV9 with TRBJ2-3; unclear D gene. V lost 4 bases, J lost 1 base, and 10 bases lay in between. The CDR3 consists of 14 residues. Germline CDR1 SGDLS, CDR2 YYNGEE. The CDR3 region is CASSPMAGTDTQYF. The CDR3 DNA reads as TGTGCCAGCAGCCCTATGGCAGGCACAGATACGCAGTATTTT.

This clonotype came up a few times. The chain employs TRBV20-1 and TRBJ1-1, with 8 bases that match TRBD1. Germline trimming cut 5 bases from V and 1 base from J; bases unmatched to any gene: 9. There are 15 residues in the CDR3. The germline CDR1 and CDR2 sequences are DFQATT and SNEGSKA (reference sequence). In DNA, the CDR3 is TGCAGTGCTGTGGGCAGGGGGCTTGAGAACACTGAAGCTTTCTTT. It yields the protein CSAVGRGLENTEAFF.

This clonotype was observed a handful of times. The V call is TRBV5-1, the J call TRBJ2-1; 13 nucleotides match TRBD2. From germline, CDR1 is SGHRS and CDR2 YFSETQ. Losses at the gene ends were 3 bases for V and 0 bases for J; bases not matched to a gene: 6. The CDR3 has 18 residues. The CDR3 reads CASSSPTSGGPSYNEQFF. The CDR3 DNA sequence: TGCGCCAGCAGCTCTCCGACTAGCGGGGGGCCCTCCTACAATGAGCAGTTCTTC.

The chain recombines TRBV15 with TRBJ1-2; D possibly corresponds to TRBD1 (5 bases). This CDR3 is 17 amino acids long. Trimming took 1 base from V and 0 from J, leaving 15 bases between them. Germline-derived CDR1 and CDR2 are LNHNV and YYDKDF (reference sequence). The CDR3 reads CATSRADGARANYGYTF. DNA of the CDR3: TGTGCCACCAGCAGAGCCGATGGGGCCCGGGCTAACTATGGCTACACCTTC. Filled out from reference TRBV15 and TRBJ1-2, the complete variable domain reads DAMVIQNPRYQVTQFGKPVTLSCSQTLNHNVMYWYQQKSSQAPKLLFHYYDKDFNNEADTPDNFQSRRPNTSFCFLDIRSPGLGDTAMYLCATSRADGARANYGYTFGSGTRLTVV.

V and J are TRBV5-1 and TRBJ2-1; 9 nucleotides agree with TRBD1. CDR1 and CDR2 from the germline V gene are SGHRS and YFSETQ. CDR3 length equals 16 residues. V was clipped by 2 bases and J by 6 bases; unmatched bases: 9. In DNA form, the CDR3 reads TGCGCCAGCAGCTTTCCGAAGGGACAGGGAACCAATGAGCAGTTCTTC. As protein: CASSFPKGQGTNEQFF. The variable domain in full, with the rest retrieved from reference TRBV5-1 and TRBJ2-1, is KAGVTQTPRYLIKTRGQQVTLSCSPISGHRSVSWYQQTPGQGLQFLFEYFSETQRNKGNFPGRFSGRQFSNSRSEMNVSTLELGDSALYLCASSFPKGQGTNEQFFGPGTRLTVL.

CDR3 in DNA: TGTGCCAGCAGTCCCCGGGAGTCGGGCACTGAAGCTTTCTTT. This gives the protein CASSPRESGTEAFF. This chain uses TRBV12-3 or TRBV12-4 with TRBJ1-1; D gene ambiguous. V was pared by 5 bases and J by 4 bases, with 14 bases between. The CDR3 extends over 14 amino acids.

The chain combines TRBV18 with TRBJ2-2; a possible D gene is TRBD2 (6 bases). The V gene's germline CDR1 is KGHSH and CDR2 LQKENI. V gave up 4 bases and J gave up 6 bases, with 15 bases separating them. The CDR3 is 15 amino acids. The CDR3 DNA reads as TGTGCCAGCTCACGGGATGGAACTAGCCCCGGGGAGCTGTTTTTT. Protein product: CASSRDGTSPGELFF.

This rearrangement joins TRBV5-1 to TRBJ2-7; possible D gene TRBD2, 6 bases. Germline V gene lookup returns CDR1 SGHRS and CDR2 YFSETQ. CDR3 length: 15 amino acids. The V gene lost 1 base and the J gene lost 0 bases, with 11 bases spanning the gap. CDR3 sequence (DNA): TGCGCCAGCAGCTTGCATCCGGGGGACTCCTACGAGCAGTACTTC. Encoded protein: CASSLHPGDSYEQYF.

V usage is TRBV6-5 and J usage is TRBJ2-2; 9 bases map to TRBD1. The V gene end was trimmed by 6 bases and the J gene end by 6 bases; junction bases not matched to a gene: 8. The CDR3 has 15 residues. In germline, CDR1 is MNHEY, CDR2 SVGAGI. DNA of the CDR3: TGTGCCAGCAGATCTACAGGGGGCGCCGCCGGGGAGCTGTTTTTT. As protein: CASRSTGGAAGELFF.